Listed here are 19 T cell receptor beta chains from one sample, sequenced in a study of blood T cell repertoires in COVID-19 (TCRdb year 2020). The library was made by the immunoSEQ multiplex PCR assay. Entries here come from immuneACCESS through TCRdb and include only in-frame sequences with V and J called. Some clones fail to appear in such tables; in the studies checked, an unresolved V gene covers under half of the shortfall, and the cause of the remainder is unknown. The sample contains fewer than 400,000 clones, around 85% of them found a single time. The ten largest clones take up roughly 3.7% of the sample. The sample comprised peripheral blood. The receptors here all came from a woman under 30 with acute or convalescent COVID-19.

The chain joins TRBV11-2 to TRBJ1-3, with TRBD1 matching 7 bases. Germline V gives CDR1 SGHAT, CDR2 FQNNGV. The CDR3 spans 15 residues. V shed 5 bases, J shed 2 bases, and the junction held 6 bases outside the gene matches. CDR3 sequence reads: CASSPTDRAGNTIYF. As DNA, the CDR3 is TGTGCCAGCAGCCCGACAGACAGGGCTGGAAACACCATATATTTT.

This chain joins TRBV7-9 and TRBJ2-2; 7 bases match TRBD1. This CDR3 has 16 residues. Germline loops: CDR1 SEHNR, CDR2 FQNEAQ (reference sequence). After removal of 5 bases from V and 2 bases from J, the junction contained 8 bases not matched to a gene. Here the CDR3 DNA reads TGTGCCAGCAGCCGAAGAGGGACAGAAAACACCGGGGAGCTGTTTTTT. Translation gives CASSRRGTENTGELFF.

This clone has only one observation. The gene calls are TRBV2 and TRBJ2-6; D may be TRBD2 (5 bases). This CDR3 is built from 15 residues. Trimming left V 9 bases short and J 3 bases short, with 15 bases between. Germline CDR1 is SNHLY and CDR2 is FYNNEI. CDR3 nucleotide sequence: TGTGCCAGTGGGATGGAGCGGATTGGGGCCAACGTCCTGACTTTC. Translated, it gives CASGMERIGANVLTF.

The chain is built from TRBV6-1 and TRBJ2-2, with D perhaps matching TRBD1 (6 bases). The CDR3 sequence is 14 residues long. CDR1 MNHNS and CDR2 SASEGT come from the germline V gene. Trimming pared 6 bases from V and 1 base from J, leaving 9 bases between. As DNA, the CDR3 is TGTGCCAGCAGGACGGGACAGAACACCGGGGAGCTGTTTTTT. This gives the protein CASRTGQNTGELFF.

The rearrangement joins TRBV9 to TRBJ2-3, with a tentative D call TRBD1 (6 bases). The V and J ends lost 0 bases and 0 bases respectively, with 8 bases between them. The germline gives CDR1 SGDLS, CDR2 YYNGEE. The CDR3 extends over 15 amino acids. The chain's CDR3 is CASSVGGPSTDTQYF. The CDR3 DNA reads as TGTGCCAGCAGCGTAGGGGGGCCGAGCACAGATACGCAGTATTTT.

This clone was observed a single time. The chain combines TRBV7-9 with TRBJ2-7, with 8 bases fitting TRBD1. The germline V gene encodes CDR1 SEHNR and CDR2 FQNEAQ (reference sequence). With V trimmed by 4 bases and J by 5 bases, 13 bases remained unmatched. The CDR3 is 16 amino acids. In DNA form, the CDR3 reads TGTGCCAGCAGCTCCCTACCTCGGACAGGGCAACACGAGCAGTACTTC. Translation gives CASSSLPRTGQHEQYF.

V usage is TRBV12-5 and J usage is TRBJ2-7; weak D call: TRBD2 (6 bases). Trimming took 6 bases from V and 1 from J, leaving 13 bases between them. The CDR3 loop spans 14 amino acids. CDR1 is LGHNT, CDR2 FRNRAP, per germline. CDR3: CASGWTGGSYEQYF. Here the CDR3 DNA reads TGTGCTAGTGGATGGACCGGGGGTTCCTACGAGCAGTACTTC.

The CDR3, as DNA: TGTGCCAGCAGTTACGACGGGACAAGGAGCTCCTACGAGCAGTACTTC. It is translated as CASSYDGTRSSYEQYF. The chain employs TRBV6-2 or TRBV6-3 and TRBJ2-7; possible D gene TRBD1, 6 bases. The CDR3 contains 16 residues. Germline V CDR1 and CDR2: MNHEY, SVGEGT. V lost 2 bases and J 0 bases, leaving 14 bases between the germline ends.

This chain joins TRBV7-9 and TRBJ1-6; 7 bases fit TRBD1. Looked up from germline, CDR1 is SEHNR and CDR2 is FQNEAQ (reference sequence). The CDR3 runs 17 residues. J was trimmed by 2 bases and V by 1 base; bases with no gene match: 5. CDR3 nucleotides: TGTGCCAGCAGCTTAGACAGGGGAACCACCTATAATTCACCCCTCCACTTT. Translating gives CASSLDRGTTYNSPLHF.

In its sample, this clone was seen once. The rearrangement links TRBV27 to TRBJ1-4; D gene uncertain. The CDR3 contains 14 residues. Germline loops: CDR1 MNHEY, CDR2 SMNVEV (reference sequence). Deletions cut 6 bases from V and 2 bases from J, with 10 bases between. The CDR3 region has the DNA TGTGCCAGCAGCCCCCTCTCTACTAATGAAAAACTGTTTTTT. It specifies CASSPLSTNEKLFF.

The chain carries TRBV28 and TRBJ2-7; 7 bases agree with TRBD1. With 6 bases clipped from V and 2 bases from J, the junction kept 7 bases outside the gene matches. Per the germline V gene, CDR1 is MDHEN and CDR2 is SYDVKM. The CDR3 is 14 residues long. CDR3 sequence reads: CASSPTGSTYEQYF. DNA of the CDR3: TGTGCCAGCAGCCCGACAGGGTCTACCTACGAGCAGTACTTC. Supplemented by reference TRBV28 and TRBJ2-7, the full variable domain reads DVKVTQSSRYLVKRTGEKVFLECVQDMDHENMFWYRQDPGLGLRLIYFSYDVKMKEKGDIPEGYSVSREKKERFSLILESASTNQTSMYLCASSPTGSTYEQYFGPGTRLTVT.

This clone was recorded a few times. The chain couples TRBV7-9 to TRBJ1-6; D uncertain. There are 17 residues in the CDR3. Trimming shortened V by 2 bases and J by 6 bases, and 17 bases separated the two germline ends. Germline CDR1 reads SEHNR; CDR2 reads FQNEAQ (reference sequence). DNA for the CDR3: TGTGCCAGCAGCTTACAAGTCGTGGGCGGAGGTAATTCACCCCTCCACTTT. Protein: CASSLQVVGGGNSPLHF.

The rearrangement joins TRBV18 to TRBJ2-3, with 7 bases lining up with TRBD1. Germline CDR1 KGHSH, CDR2 LQKENI. CDR3 size: 14 residues. After removal of 2 bases from V and 5 bases from J, the junction contained 4 bases not matched to a gene. The CDR3 coding sequence is TGTGCCAGCTCACCAGACAGGGTGGGAGATACGCAGTATTTT. Protein product: CASSPDRVGDTQYF.

The chain couples TRBV7-3 to TRBJ1-2; TRBD1 agrees at 9 bases. The CDR3 totals 15 residues. The V and J ends lost 5 bases and 8 bases, in that order; junction bases with no gene match: 12. Per germline, CDR1 SGHTA and CDR2 FQGTGA. CDR3 DNA: TGTGCCAGCAGCCCCGGACAGGGGAGGCTTCGGGGCTACACCTTC. Protein: CASSPGQGRLRGYTF.

The chain carries TRBV7-3 and TRBJ2-1; a possible D gene is TRBD1 (6 bases). V was shortened by 1 base and J by 7 bases, with 14 bases between the two germline ends. Germline CDR1 and CDR2: SGHTA and FQGTGA. This CDR3 contains 15 residues. This CDR3 is CASSLSPTGLNEQFF. As DNA, the CDR3 is TGTGCCAGCAGCTTAAGTCCGACAGGTTTAAATGAGCAGTTCTTC.

CDR3 residues: CASARGDGNTIYF. CDR3 nucleotide sequence: TGCGCCAGCGCCAGGGGGGATGGAAACACCATATATTTT. The gene calls are TRBV5-1 and TRBJ1-3; 7 nucleotides line up with TRBD1. V dropped 7 bases and J dropped 3; count of bases not matched to a gene: 4. CDR3 length: 13 residues. Looked up from germline, CDR1 is SGHRS and CDR2 is YFSETQ. Using reference TRBV5-1 and TRBJ1-3 for the parts outside the CDR3, the full variable domain is KAGVTQTPRYLIKTRGQQVTLSCSPISGHRSVSWYQQTPGQGLQFLFEYFSETQRNKGNFPGRFSGRQFSNSRSEMNVSTLELGDSALYLCASARGDGNTIYFGEGSWLTVV.

The rearrangement uses TRBV3-1 (or the pseudogene TRBV3-2) and TRBJ1-1; D might be TRBD1 (6 bases). Germline V lookup: CDR1 LGHDT, CDR2 YNNKEL (reference sequence). There are 15 residues in the CDR3. V lost 5 bases and J 0 bases, leaving 13 bases between the germline ends. CDR3 nucleotide sequence: TGTGCCAGCAGCATCCGGACAGCCATGAACACTGAAGCTTTCTTT. Protein sequence: CASSIRTAMNTEAFF.

This clone was found many times. J is TRBJ1-6 and V is TRBV5-4; D perhaps matches TRBD1 (5 bases). CDR1 SGHNT and CDR2 YYREEE come from the germline V gene (reference sequence). The CDR3 covers 14 residues. Trimming took 0 bases from V and 8 from J, leaving 9 bases between them. In DNA, the CDR3 is TGTGCCAGCAGCTTGGCCGGGGGGGATTCACCCCTCCACTTT. Encoded protein: CASSLAGGDSPLHF.

The V call is TRBV7-8, the J call TRBJ1-2; D is possibly TRBD1 (5 bases). This CDR3 has 14 amino acids. The germline V gene has CDR1 SGHVS and CDR2 FQNEAQ. The germline V and J ends were trimmed by 0 bases and 2 bases, with 7 bases remaining between them. CDR3 residues: CASSLARQNYGYTF. In nucleotides, the CDR3 is TGTGCCAGCAGCTTAGCCAGACAGAACTATGGCTACACCTTC.